A single sample is the source of the 12 T cell receptor beta chains below, sequenced in a study of human T cells and chemical hapten exposure. TCRdb processed the RACE reads anew with MiXCR; each CDR3 protein has one entry. The sample contains around 300,000 distinct CDR3 sequences, approximately 5.8% of which appear only once. Time point indicated: pre-sensitization, week 0. Noted treatment: therapeutic diphenylcyclopropenone sensitization with weekly scalp DPC. Material: whole blood, obtained in connection with sensitization to the hapten diphenylcyclopropenone (DPC). The receptors originated from a woman aged 18-29 years with alopecia areata. Some clones in this sample may be carry-over from other donors' samples.

The chain has TRBV10-3 and TRBJ2-7; no definite D call. V lost 3 bases, J lost 5 bases, and 14 bases lay in between. The CDR3 contains 14 residues. CDR1 ENHRY and CDR2 SYGVKD come from the germline V gene. In DNA, the CDR3 is TGTGCCATCAGTGATTGGGCCGACTTGGACGAGCAGTACTTC. Amino acid sequence: CAISDWADLDEQYF.

There are many counts of this clonotype. The chain couples TRBV3-1 to TRBJ1-2, with D unclear. CDR1 is LGHDT, CDR2 YNNKEL, per germline (reference sequence). This CDR3 comprises 16 residues. V was shortened by 0 bases and J by 3 bases, with 14 bases between the two germline ends. CDR3 protein: CASSQDAGRTDYGYTF. CDR3 DNA sequence: TGTGCCAGCAGCCAAGATGCTGGTAGGACGGACTATGGCTACACCTTC.

This clonotype came up many times. The chain recombines TRBV11-2 with TRBJ1-5; D uncertain. This CDR3 comprises 15 residues. Trimming cost V 0 bases and J 3 bases, with 9 bases left between them. The germline V gene encodes CDR1 SGHAT and CDR2 FQNNGV. DNA of the CDR3: TGTGCCAGCAGCTTAGATCGGACGGACAATCAGCCCCAGCATTTT. This gives the protein CASSLDRTDNQPQHF. The full variable domain, with the rest looked up from reference TRBV11-2 and TRBJ1-5, is EAGVAQSPRYKIIEKRQSVAFWCNPISGHATLYWYQQILGQGPKLLIQFQNNGVVDDSQLPKDRFSAERLKGVDSTLKIQPAKLEDSAVYLCASSLDRTDNQPQHFGDGTRLSIL.

The chain carries TRBV6-2 or TRBV6-3 and TRBJ1-2, with TRBD1 matching 7 bases. This CDR3 contains 14 residues. Per germline, CDR1 MNHEY and CDR2 SVGEGT. V was clipped by 2 bases and J by 6 bases; unmatched bases: 6. CDR3 residues: CASSYLETGNGYTF. The CDR3 region has the DNA TGTGCCAGCAGTTACCTGGAGACAGGGAATGGCTACACCTTC.

This clonotype has just a few counts. J is TRBJ2-7 and V is TRBV5-5; 8 bases align to TRBD1. The V gene end was trimmed by 4 bases and the J gene end by 5 bases; junction bases not matched to a gene: 5. The length of the CDR3 is 13 residues. Germline CDR1 reads SGHKS; CDR2 reads YYEKEE (reference sequence). In nucleotides, the CDR3 is TGTGCCAGCAGCCCAGGGACAGGCAACGAGCAGTACTTC. This gives the protein CASSPGTGNEQYF.

This clonotype was recorded a few times. The chain's CDR3 is CASSSPLAGKETQYF. In DNA form, the CDR3 reads TGTGCCAGCAGTTCCCCACTAGCGGGTAAAGAGACCCAGTACTTC. The chain recombines TRBV6-5 with TRBJ2-5; TRBD2 aligns across 9 bases. CDR1 is MNHEY, CDR2 SVGAGI, per germline. The CDR3 has 15 residues. Trimming removed 4 bases from V and 3 bases from J; junction bases left unmatched: 6.

This clonotype has at least ten counts. This sequence joins TRBV12-3 or TRBV12-4 and TRBJ1-5, with 9 bases identical to TRBD1. The CDR3 consists of 14 residues. V dropped 5 bases and J dropped 4; count of bases not matched to a gene: 3. CDR3 nucleotides: TGTGCCAGCAGTGAGACAGGGGGTAATCAGCCCCAGCATTTT. Translating gives CASSETGGNQPQHF.

J is TRBJ2-3 and V is TRBV11-3; 10 nucleotides agree with TRBD1. The CDR3 extends over 18 amino acids. With 1 base clipped from V and 0 bases from J, the junction kept 7 bases outside the gene matches. In germline, CDR1 is SGHNT, CDR2 YENEEA. CDR3: CASSLGQGAVRSTDTQYF. CDR3 DNA: TGTGCCAGCAGCTTAGGACAGGGGGCAGTCCGTAGCACAGATACGCAGTATTTT. The full variable domain, rest sourced from reference TRBV11-3 and TRBJ2-3, is EAGVVQSPRYKIIEKKQPVAFWCNPISGHNTLYWYLQNLGQGPELLIRYENEEAVDDSQLPKDRFSAERLKGVDSTLKIQPAELGDSAVYLCASSLGQGAVRSTDTQYFGPGTRLTVL.

This clonotype was detected ten times or more. V and J are TRBV4-1 and TRBJ1-2; 9 nucleotides agree with TRBD1. CDR1 MGHRA and CDR2 YSYEKL come from the germline V gene. The CDR3 is made up of 14 amino acids. Trimming removed 3 bases from V and 4 bases from J; junction bases left unmatched: 3. The CDR3 DNA follows: TGCGCCAGCAGCCAGGGACAGGGAAGCTATGGCTACACCTTC. It encodes CASSQGQGSYGYTF.

V is TRBV5-6 and J is TRBJ2-4; TRBD1 matches 11 bases. After removal of 0 bases from V and 8 bases from J, the junction contained 7 bases not matched to a gene. CDR3 length: 16 residues. In germline, CDR1 is SGHDT, CDR2 YYEEEE. CDR3: CASSLAGTGGIHIQYF. CDR3 nucleotides: TGTGCCAGCAGCTTGGCCGGGACAGGGGGAATTCACATTCAGTACTTC.

This clonotype has a handful of counts. The V gene is TRBV12-3 or TRBV12-4, the J gene TRBJ1-5; no clear D gene. This CDR3 is built from 14 residues. Trimming shortened V by 5 bases and J by 0 bases, and 8 bases separated the two germline ends. The CDR3 DNA follows: TGTGCCAGCAGTCCGGGTCCTAGCAATCAGCCCCAGCATTTT. This encodes CASSPGPSNQPQHF.

This clonotype was counted a few times. This chain joins TRBV6-4 and TRBJ1-1, with unresolved D. The V gene lost 1 base and the J gene lost 7 bases, with 10 bases spanning the gap. Germline assignment: CDR1 MRHNA and CDR2 SNTAGT. This CDR3 has 13 residues. CDR3 protein: CASSDYSWGEAFF. The CDR3 nucleotides read TGTGCCAGCAGTGACTATTCGTGGGGTGAAGCTTTCTTT.